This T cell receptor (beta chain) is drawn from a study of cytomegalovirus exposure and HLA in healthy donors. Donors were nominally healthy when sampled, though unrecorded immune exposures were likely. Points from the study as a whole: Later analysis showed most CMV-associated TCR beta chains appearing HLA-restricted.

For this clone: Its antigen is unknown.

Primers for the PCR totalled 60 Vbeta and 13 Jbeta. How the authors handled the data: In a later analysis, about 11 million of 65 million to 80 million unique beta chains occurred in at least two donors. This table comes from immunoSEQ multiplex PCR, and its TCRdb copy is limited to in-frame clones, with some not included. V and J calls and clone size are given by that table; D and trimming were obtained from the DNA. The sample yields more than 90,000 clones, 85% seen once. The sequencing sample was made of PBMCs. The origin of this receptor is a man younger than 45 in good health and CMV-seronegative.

The chain's CDR3 is CASSQVPVITDTQYF. CDR3 DNA: TGCGCCAGCAGCCAAGTTCCAGTGATCACAGATACGCAGTATTTT. The chain joins TRBV4-1 to TRBJ2-3; D unresolved. Germline V gives CDR1 MGHRA, CDR2 YSYEKL. V was cut by 1 base and J by 2 bases, with 10 bases left in between. The CDR3 has 15 residues.